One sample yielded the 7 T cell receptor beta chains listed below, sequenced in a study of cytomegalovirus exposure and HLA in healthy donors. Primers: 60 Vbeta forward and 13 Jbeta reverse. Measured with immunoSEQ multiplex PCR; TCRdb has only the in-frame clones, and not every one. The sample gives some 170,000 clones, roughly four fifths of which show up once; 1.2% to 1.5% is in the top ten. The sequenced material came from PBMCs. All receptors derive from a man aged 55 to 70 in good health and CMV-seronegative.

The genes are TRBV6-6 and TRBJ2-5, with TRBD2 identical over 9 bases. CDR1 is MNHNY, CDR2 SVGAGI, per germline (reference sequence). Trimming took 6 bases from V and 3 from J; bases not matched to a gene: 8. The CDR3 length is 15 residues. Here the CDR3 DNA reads TGTGCCAGCAGCCGACCGACTAGCGGTGAAGAGACCCAGTACTTC. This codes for CASSRPTSGEETQYF.

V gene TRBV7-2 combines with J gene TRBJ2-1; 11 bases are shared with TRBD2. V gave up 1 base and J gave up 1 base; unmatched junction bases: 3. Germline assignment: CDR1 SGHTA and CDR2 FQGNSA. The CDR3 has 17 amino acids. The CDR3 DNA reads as TGTGCCAGCAGCTTAGAGGGACTAGCGGTTTCCTACAATGAGCAGTTCTTC. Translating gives CASSLEGLAVSYNEQFF. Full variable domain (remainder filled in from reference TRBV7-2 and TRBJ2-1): GAGVSQSPSNKVTEKGKDVELRCDPISGHTALYWYRQSLGQGLEFLIYFQGNSAPDKSGLPSDRFSAERTGGSVSTLTIQRTQQEDSAVYLCASSLEGLAVSYNEQFFGPGTRLTVL.

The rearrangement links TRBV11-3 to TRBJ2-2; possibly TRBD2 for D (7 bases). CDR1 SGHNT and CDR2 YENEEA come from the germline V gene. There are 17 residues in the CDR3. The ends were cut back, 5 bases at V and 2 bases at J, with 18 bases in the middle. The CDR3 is CASSHGGGTRNTGELFF. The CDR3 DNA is TGTGCCAGCAGCCACGGCGGGGGCACCCGAAACACCGGGGAGCTGTTTTTT.

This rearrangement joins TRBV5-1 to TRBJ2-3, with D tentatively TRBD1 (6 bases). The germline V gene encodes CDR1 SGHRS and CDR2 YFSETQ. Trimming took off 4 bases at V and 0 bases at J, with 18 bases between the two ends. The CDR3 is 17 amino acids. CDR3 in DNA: TGCGCCAGCAGCCTGGACAGTGGATTAACTAGCACAGATACGCAGTATTTT. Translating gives CASSLDSGLTSTDTQYF.

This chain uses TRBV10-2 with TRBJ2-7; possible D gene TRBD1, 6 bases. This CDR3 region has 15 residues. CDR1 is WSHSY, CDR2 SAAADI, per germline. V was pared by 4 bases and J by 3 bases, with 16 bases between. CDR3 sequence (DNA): TGCGCCAGCAGTGCGTATACAGGGTTTAACTACGAGCAGTACTTC. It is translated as CASSAYTGFNYEQYF.

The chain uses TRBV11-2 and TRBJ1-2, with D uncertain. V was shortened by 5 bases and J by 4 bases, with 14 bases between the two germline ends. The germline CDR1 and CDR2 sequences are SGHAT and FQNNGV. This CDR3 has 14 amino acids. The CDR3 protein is CASSALTNSYGYTF. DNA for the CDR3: TGTGCCAGCAGCGCACTGACAAACTCCTATGGCTACACCTTC.

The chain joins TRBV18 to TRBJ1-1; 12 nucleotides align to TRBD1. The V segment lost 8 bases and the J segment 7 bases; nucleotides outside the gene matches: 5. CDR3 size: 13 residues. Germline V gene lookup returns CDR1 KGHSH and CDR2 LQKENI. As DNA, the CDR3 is TGTGCCAGCGCCGGGACAGGGGGCCTTGAAGCTTTCTTT. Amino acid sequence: CASAGTGGLEAFF.